One and the same sample provided the 9 T cell receptor beta chains below, sequenced in a study of shared clonotypes between healthy human individuals. Assay: immunoSEQ multiplex PCR; the TCRdb copy retains only in-frame clones and omits some. The table has about 2.4 million clones, over 85% seen once. The sample taken for sequencing was naive CD4+ T cells from PBMCs. Subset: CD45RA+ positively selected. The receptors shown here come from a man younger than 35 in good health. Some clones in this sample may be carry-over from other donors' samples.

The V and J genes are TRBV6-1 and TRBJ1-1, with TRBD1 matching 7 bases. This CDR3 is built from 12 residues. The trim removed 5 bases at V and 7 bases at J, leaving 4 bases unmatched. The germline gives CDR1 MNHNS, CDR2 SASEGT. In nucleotides, the CDR3 is TGTGCCAGCAGTTTCCGGACAGGTGAAGCTTTCTTT. Its protein is CASSFRTGEAFF.

CDR3 nucleotide sequence: TGTGCCAGCAGCTTAGGACAGGGACTCAGCGGGAGGAGTGGGACCCAGTACTTC. This encodes CASSLGQGLSGRSGTQYF. V is TRBV11-2 and J is TRBJ2-5, with 9 bases matching TRBD2. The CDR3 extends over 18 amino acids. The germline V gene encodes CDR1 SGHAT and CDR2 FQNNGV. J lost 7 bases, V lost 1 base, and 16 bases had no gene match.

Only one count was recorded for this clone. V and J are TRBV6-4 and TRBJ2-1; possible D gene TRBD2, 5 bases. V lost 0 bases, J lost 10 bases, and 10 bases lay in between. The germline V gene has CDR1 MRHNA and CDR2 SNTAGT. This CDR3 comprises 13 residues. The CDR3, as DNA: TGTGCCAGCAGTGACTCCAAGAGGGCGGAGCAGTTCTTC. It yields the protein CASSDSKRAEQFF.

This chain uses TRBV7-6 with TRBJ1-1; 7 bases align to TRBD1. Trimming at V came to 4 bases and at J to 0 bases, leaving 5 bases not matched to a gene. The CDR3 has 15 residues. Germline loops: CDR1 SGHVS, CDR2 FNYEAQ. The CDR3 DNA reads TGTGCCAGCAGCTCGGAGGGGGCGGTGAACACTGAAGCTTTCTTT. Encoded protein: CASSSEGAVNTEAFF.

The rearrangement uses TRBV5-1 and TRBJ1-2; TRBD1 might be the D (6 bases). The germline V gene encodes CDR1 SGHRS and CDR2 YFSETQ. The germline V and J ends were trimmed by 3 bases and 6 bases, with 12 bases remaining between them. This CDR3 region has 13 residues. CDR3: CASSSTGLDGYTF. DNA for the CDR3: TGCGCCAGCAGCTCAACAGGGCTCGATGGCTACACCTTC.

On this clone: The sample holds other DNA sequences that translate to the same CDR3. The CDR3 loop is CASSPPSGAGANVLTF. For the CDR3, the DNA is TGTGCCAGCTCACCACCATCGGGGGCTGGGGCCAACGTCCTGACTTTC. V usage is TRBV18 and J usage is TRBJ2-6, with a weak D call TRBD2 (6 bases). Trimming removed 0 bases from V and 2 bases from J, with 8 bases in between. The germline V gene has CDR1 KGHSH and CDR2 LQKENI. This CDR3 region has 16 residues.

V is TRBV7-3 and J is TRBJ2-2; 8 nucleotides line up with TRBD1. After removal of 5 bases from V and 6 bases from J, the junction contained 14 bases not matched to a gene. CDR3 length: 17 amino acids. Germline CDR1 and CDR2: SGHTA and FQGTGA. CDR3 loop: CASSGSITGGGAGELFF. The CDR3, as DNA: TGTGCCAGCAGCGGATCAATTACAGGGGGAGGTGCCGGGGAGCTGTTTTTT.

The chain joins TRBV2 to TRBJ2-3; D perhaps matches TRBD2 (6 bases). Trimming cost V 6 bases and J 1 base, with 20 bases left between them. There are 17 residues in the CDR3. In germline, CDR1 is SNHLY, CDR2 FYNNEI. The CDR3 DNA follows: TGTGCCAGCAGGACCCCGCCTTGGAGGGAGGGCACAGATACGCAGTATTTT. Its protein product is CASRTPPWREGTDTQYF.

This clone has a handful of counts. V usage is TRBV6-5 and J usage is TRBJ1-1; a possible D gene is TRBD1 (6 bases). The V gene's germline CDR1 is MNHEY and CDR2 SVGAGI. V was trimmed by 6 bases and J by 9 bases, leaving 11 bases between them. This CDR3 region has 11 residues. In DNA, the CDR3 is TGTGCCAGCAGAAGGGACACGAAAGCTTTCTTT. Protein sequence: CASRRDTKAFF.